These 5 T cell receptor beta chains came from one sample sequenced in a study of cytomegalovirus exposure and HLA in healthy donors. The PCR made use of 60 Vbeta and 13 Jbeta primers. Repertoires were generated with immunoSEQ multiplex PCR, while TCRdb's copy carries only in-frame clones and drops some. Seen here are 90,000 to 150,000 clones, roughly 71% observed once, and the top ten hold nearly 3%. Sequenced sample: PBMCs. These receptor sequences come from a woman aged 35 to 49 in good health and CMV-seropositive.

This clone appeared a single time. CDR3 in amino acids: CASSLPHSHSNEKLFF. CDR3 DNA: TGTGCCAGCAGTTTACCCCACAGCCACTCGAATGAAAAACTGTTTTTT. This rearrangement joins TRBV28 to TRBJ1-4; D is unresolved. V dropped 2 bases and J dropped 5 bases, with 15 bases sitting between them. CDR1 and CDR2 (germline): MDHEN, SYDVKM. The CDR3 has 16 amino acids.

This chain links TRBV29-1 with TRBJ2-1; no reliable D call. The ends were cut back, 8 bases at V and 3 bases at J, with 11 bases in the middle. Per germline, CDR1 SQVTM and CDR2 ANQGSEA. The CDR3 totals 12 residues. DNA for the CDR3: TGCAGCCATCCGGGTTACTACAATGAGCAGTTCTTC. Translation gives CSHPGYYNEQFF.

V and J are TRBV27 and TRBJ1-5; D is unresolved. This CDR3 contains 14 residues. The germline V gene encodes CDR1 MNHEY and CDR2 SMNVEV (reference sequence). V was pared by 2 bases and J by 3 bases, with 8 bases between. The CDR3 loop is CASSLGHLNQPQHF. CDR3 DNA: TGTGCCAGCAGTTTAGGGCATCTCAATCAGCCCCAGCATTTT.

The gene calls are TRBV6-5 and TRBJ1-5, with 7 bases identical to TRBD1. V was clipped by 0 bases and J by 13 bases; unmatched bases: 3. Germline V CDR1 and CDR2: MNHEY, SVGAGI. There are 12 residues in the CDR3. CDR3 in amino acids: CASSYSVGQQHF. In DNA form, the CDR3 reads TGTGCCAGCAGTTACTCGGTGGGACAGCAGCATTTT.

The V and J genes are TRBV11-3 and TRBJ2-5; 13 nucleotides agree with TRBD2. Losses at the gene ends were 5 bases for V and 4 bases for J; bases not matched to a gene: 7. Germline V gives CDR1 SGHNT, CDR2 YENEEA. The length of the CDR3 is 16 residues. In nucleotides, the CDR3 is TGTGCCAGCAGCACGACTAGCGGGGGGATCGGAGAGACCCAGTACTTC. Translated, it gives CASSTTSGGIGETQYF.